One sample yielded the 28 T cell receptor beta chains listed below, sequenced in a study of blood T cells in healthy people across ages. Combining a sample-barcoded 5' primer with a J-beta primer mix, a second PCR ran for roughly 6 to 12 cycles. TCRdb reprocessed the 5' RACE reads via MiXCR and lists one record per CDR3 protein. Among 750,000 to 950,000 distinct CDR3 sequences listed, roughly 53% were seen once. Input material: blood. These receptors all come from an elderly man in good health.

The chain couples TRBV27 to TRBJ2-3, with 10 nucleotides matching TRBD2. V gave up 5 bases and J gave up 14 bases; unmatched junction bases: 25. The CDR3 contains 18 residues. The germline V gene encodes CDR1 MNHEY and CDR2 SMNVEV (reference sequence). The CDR3, as DNA: TGTGCCAGCAGTCCACTATTTCAGAGCGGGAGGGCTGAGAGATACGCGTATTTT. This gives the protein CASSPLFQSGRAERYAYF.

This clonotype was detected only a few times. The chain employs TRBV15 and TRBJ2-7; D ambiguous. This CDR3 region has 14 residues. The germline CDR1 and CDR2 sequences are LNHNV and YYDKDF (reference sequence). V lost 0 bases, J lost 2 bases, and 8 bases lay in between. In nucleotides, the CDR3 is TGTGCCACCAGCAGAGAGGGCGGAACCTACGAGCAGTACTTC. Translation: CATSREGGTYEQYF.

About this clonotype: The final CDR3 position lacks the conserved phenylalanine or tryptophan, pointing to a likely read error. This sequence joins TRBV11-1 and TRBJ2-3, with 8 bases that match TRBD1. CDR3 length: 15 amino acids. The germline CDR1 and CDR2 sequences are SGHAT and FQDESV (reference sequence). CDR3 amino acids: CASSPTQGAADTQYL. The CDR3 nucleotides are TGTGCTAGCAGCCCGACGCAGGGGGCCGCAGATACGCAGTATTTA.

This chain joins TRBV5-1 and TRBJ2-1; TRBD1 agrees at 12 bases. Germline V gene sequence: CDR1 SGHRS, CDR2 YFSETQ. The CDR3 consists of 15 residues. V dropped 4 bases and J dropped 7; count of bases not matched to a gene: 6. The CDR3 nucleotides read TGCGCCAGCAGCCAGGGGACAGGGGGCCTGAATGAGCAGTTCTTC. It translates to CASSQGTGGLNEQFF. The whole variable domain, remainder taken from reference TRBV5-1 and TRBJ2-1, is KAGVTQTPRYLIKTRGQQVTLSCSPISGHRSVSWYQQTPGQGLQFLFEYFSETQRNKGNFPGRFSGRQFSNSRSEMNVSTLELGDSALYLCASSQGTGGLNEQFFGPGTRLTVL.

This clonotype was seen only a few times. The CDR3 bases are TGTGCCAGCAGCGGACAGACAGCCAAAAACATTCAGTACTTC. This translates into CASSGQTAKNIQYF. This rearrangement joins TRBV5-5 to TRBJ2-4, with D perhaps TRBD1 (6 bases). The CDR3 totals 14 residues. Trimming pared 4 bases from V and 0 bases from J, leaving 8 bases between. Germline values: CDR1 SGHKS, CDR2 YYEKEE (reference sequence).

The rearrangement joins TRBV2 to TRBJ1-5; 7 nucleotides line up with TRBD1. In germline, CDR1 is SNHLY, CDR2 FYNNEI. The length of the CDR3 is 15 residues. Trimming cost V 8 bases and J 0 bases; bases outside gene matches: 7. The CDR3 nucleotides are TGTGCCAGCCGGGCAGGGGGGCATAGCAATCAGCCCCAGCATTTT. As protein: CASRAGGHSNQPQHF.

The chain joins TRBV14 to TRBJ1-4; D unresolved. The CDR3 is made up of 16 amino acids. Per germline, CDR1 SGHDN and CDR2 FVKESK. With 1 base removed from V and 2 bases from J, the gap between germline ends came to 11 bases. DNA for the CDR3: TGTGCCAGCAGCCAAGTGTCTGGGCTCACTAATGAAAAACTGTTTTTT. Protein product: CASSQVSGLTNEKLFF.

This clonotype occurred a few times. The genes are TRBV6-6 and TRBJ1-2, with TRBD1 as a possible D gene (5 bases). This CDR3 comprises 14 residues. With 5 bases removed from V and 3 bases from J, the gap between germline ends came to 13 bases. Germline values: CDR1 MNHNY, CDR2 SVGAGI (reference sequence). Here the CDR3 reads CASSPRGQDYGYTF. The DNA for the CDR3 is TGTGCCAGCAGTCCTCGGGGCCAGGACTATGGCTACACCTTC.

V and J are TRBV14 and TRBJ1-1; D is unclear. Trimming left V 6 bases short and J 4 bases short, with 15 bases between. The CDR3 runs to 14 residues. The germline gives CDR1 SGHDN, CDR2 FVKESK. In DNA, the CDR3 is TGTGCCAGCAGGCCTTCCCTTTTTGGCACTGAAGCTTTCTTT. Translating gives CASRPSLFGTEAFF.

This clonotype showed up just a few times. Here the CDR3 reads CSAGLVADTQYF. The CDR3 coding sequence is TGCAGTGCTGGACTAGTAGCAGATACGCAGTATTTT. The chain recombines TRBV20-1 with TRBJ2-3; the match to TRBD2 covers 7 bases. V shed 5 bases and J 4 bases; nucleotides not matched to a gene: 3. Germline V lookup: CDR1 DFQATT, CDR2 SNEGSKA (reference sequence). There are 12 residues in the CDR3.

This clonotype was seen only a few times. The chain is built from TRBV4-2 and TRBJ2-1; TRBD1 matches at 7 bases. CDR1 and CDR2 from the germline V gene are LGHNA and YNFKEQ. The CDR3 totals 14 residues. V gave up 4 bases and J gave up 3 bases; unmatched junction bases: 3. DNA of the CDR3: TGTGCCAGCAGCCCAGACAGGGTCTACAATGAGCAGTTCTTC. Protein: CASSPDRVYNEQFF.

The chain carries TRBV5-1 and TRBJ2-1, with D perhaps TRBD1 (7 bases). This CDR3 has 14 amino acids. Germline lookup yields CDR1 SGHRS and CDR2 YFSETQ. Trimming cost V 4 bases and J 7 bases, with 15 bases left between them. CDR3 in DNA: TGCGCCAGCAGCCTGGGGGACAGCGGGAATGAGCAGTTCTTC. Translating gives CASSLGDSGNEQFF.

In its sample, this clonotype was seen a few times. V is TRBV5-1 and J is TRBJ2-1; tentative D call: TRBD2 (5 bases). This CDR3 is built from 15 residues. CDR1 is SGHRS and CDR2 is YFSETQ in the germline V gene. V lost 0 bases and J 8 bases, leaving 15 bases between the germline ends. The CDR3 nucleotides read TGCGCCAGCAGCTTGGAGCGGAGGCGGATGGATGAGCAGTTCTTC. This sequence encodes CASSLERRRMDEQFF.

This clonotype was counted once. J is TRBJ2-3 and V is TRBV20-1; D remains ambiguous. From germline, CDR1 is DFQATT and CDR2 SNEGSKA (reference sequence). The CDR3 runs to 14 residues. Trimming left V 6 bases short and J 2 bases short, with 15 bases between. CDR3 bases: TGCAGTGCCCGGGTGGCAGACCCCACAGATACGCAGTATTTT. This translates into CSARVADPTDTQYF.

V gene TRBV20-1 combines with J gene TRBJ1-2; the D gene is possibly TRBD1 (5 bases). Germline V gives CDR1 DFQATT, CDR2 SNEGSKA (reference sequence). This CDR3 contains 12 residues. The V gene lost 3 bases and the J gene lost 2 bases, with 7 bases spanning the gap. The DNA of the CDR3 is TGCAGTGCTAGGGGGGACAACTATGGCTACACCTTC. Translation: CSARGDNYGYTF.

A few counts support this clonotype. The chain recombines TRBV20-1 with TRBJ2-3; tentatively, D is TRBD1 (5 bases). The length of the CDR3 is 14 residues. The germline CDR1 and CDR2 sequences are DFQATT and SNEGSKA (reference sequence). V was clipped by 5 bases and J by 6 bases, with 18 bases between them. The CDR3 nucleotides read TGCAGTGCTCTTGACAGACGTACAACGGATACGCAGTATTTT. Translating it yields CSALDRRTTDTQYF.

The genes are TRBV20-1 and TRBJ2-4; 8 bases line up with TRBD1. CDR3 length equals 18 residues. From germline, CDR1 is DFQATT and CDR2 SNEGSKA (reference sequence). V lost 1 base to trimming and J lost 7 bases; unmatched junction nucleotides: 18. CDR3 residues: CSARGRPVTGTGFNIQYF. As DNA, the CDR3 is TGCAGTGCTAGAGGCCGCCCGGTAACCGGGACAGGATTTAACATTCAGTACTTC.

V is TRBV27 and J is TRBJ2-1; D ambiguous. The J call may be in error: the DNA end matches TRBJ2-7 better. The germline V gene encodes CDR1 MNHEY and CDR2 SMNVEV (reference sequence). CDR3 length equals 10 residues. The CDR3 DNA reads as TGTGCCAGCAGTTTCTCCGAGCAGTACTTC. Protein sequence: CASSFSEQYF.

This clonotype was recorded a few times. The V call is TRBV9, the J call TRBJ2-6; unclear D gene. This CDR3 is 14 amino acids long. From germline, CDR1 is SGDLS and CDR2 YYNGEE. Trimming took off 3 bases at V and 4 bases at J, with 8 bases between the two ends. The DNA of the CDR3 is TGTGCCAGCAGCGGCCTTTTAGGGGCCAACGTCCTGACTTTC. It specifies CASSGLLGANVLTF.

The V and J genes are TRBV4-2 and TRBJ2-1; 7 bases align to TRBD2. J was trimmed by 8 bases and V by 4 bases; bases with no gene match: 17. The germline CDR1 and CDR2 sequences are LGHNA and YNFKEQ. The CDR3 is 17 amino acids. The CDR3 loop is CASSPAGRGGAWDEQFF. The CDR3 region has the DNA TGTGCCAGCAGCCCCGCGGGACGGGGAGGGGCGTGGGATGAGCAGTTCTTC.

The chain uses TRBV14 and TRBJ2-6, with D hard to call. Trimming shortened V by 2 bases and J by 0 bases, and 11 bases separated the two germline ends. Germline V gene lookup returns CDR1 SGHDN and CDR2 FVKESK. The CDR3 spans 17 residues. The CDR3 is CASSQWSGSSGANVLTF. DNA for the CDR3: TGTGCCAGCAGCCAATGGTCAGGAAGCTCTGGGGCCAACGTCCTGACTTTC.

This clonotype was seen a few times. This rearrangement joins TRBV15 to TRBJ2-1; D is undetermined. The CDR3 extends over 13 amino acids. The V gene's germline CDR1 is LNHNV and CDR2 YYDKDF (reference sequence). Trimming took off 0 bases at V and 15 bases at J, with 15 bases between the two ends. The CDR3 protein is CATSRDRGQPAFF. The CDR3 DNA follows: TGTGCCACCAGCAGAGATCGTGGGCAACCTGCGTTCTTC.

The gene calls are TRBV6-6 and TRBJ1-2, with D unclear. Trimming removed 5 bases from V and 7 bases from J, with 20 bases in between. The germline gives CDR1 MNHNY, CDR2 SVGAGI (reference sequence). This CDR3 comprises 15 residues. As DNA, the CDR3 is TGTGCCAGCAGTCAGCTGTCGCGGGAGTCGGGTGGCTACACCTTC. This sequence encodes CASSQLSRESGGYTF.

The chain uses TRBV14 and TRBJ1-1; D ambiguous. Trimming took off 0 bases at V and 9 bases at J, with 14 bases between the two ends. Germline assignment: CDR1 SGHDN and CDR2 FVKESK. The CDR3 consists of 14 residues. CDR3 sequence (DNA): TGTGCCAGCAGCCAAGATAAGGCCGGCCCGAAAGCTTTCTTT. Encoded protein: CASSQDKAGPKAFF.

J is TRBJ2-1 and V is TRBV25-1, with D perhaps TRBD1 or TRBD2 (6 bases each). The DNA end is more similar to TRBJ2-7, so the J call may be wrong. Looked up from germline, CDR1 is MGHDK and CDR2 is SYGVNS. CDR3 length: 14 amino acids. The CDR3 nucleotides are TGTGCCAGCAGGCGGGACACCCCCTACAATGAGCAGTACTTC. It codes for CASRRDTPYNEQYF.

The V gene is TRBV5-1, the J gene TRBJ2-2; no reliable D call. CDR3 length equals 15 residues. CDR1 is SGHRS and CDR2 is YFSETQ in the germline V gene. V shed 7 bases and J shed 0 bases, with 13 bases lying between them. CDR3 sequence (DNA): TGCGCCAGCGCTCCACGTGCCGCGAACACCGGGGAGCTGTTTTTT. As protein: CASAPRAANTGELFF.

This chain joins TRBV20-1 and TRBJ1-2, with TRBD1 matching 7 bases. The CDR3 extends over 12 amino acids. Germline CDR1 is DFQATT and CDR2 is SNEGSKA (reference sequence). Trimming removed 2 bases from V and 8 bases from J; junction bases left unmatched: 5. The CDR3 is CSARRTGEGYTF. The CDR3 region has the DNA TGCAGTGCTAGACGAACAGGGGAAGGCTACACCTTC.

The chain links TRBV3-1 to TRBJ2-1; possibly TRBD2 for D (5 bases). The germline V and J ends were trimmed by 4 bases and 7 bases, with 11 bases remaining between them. Per the germline V gene, CDR1 is LGHDT and CDR2 is YNNKEL (reference sequence). This CDR3 is built from 13 residues. The CDR3 DNA is TGTGCCAGCAGCCCCCGGCGCGGGAATGAGCAGTTCTTC. It codes for CASSPRRGNEQFF.